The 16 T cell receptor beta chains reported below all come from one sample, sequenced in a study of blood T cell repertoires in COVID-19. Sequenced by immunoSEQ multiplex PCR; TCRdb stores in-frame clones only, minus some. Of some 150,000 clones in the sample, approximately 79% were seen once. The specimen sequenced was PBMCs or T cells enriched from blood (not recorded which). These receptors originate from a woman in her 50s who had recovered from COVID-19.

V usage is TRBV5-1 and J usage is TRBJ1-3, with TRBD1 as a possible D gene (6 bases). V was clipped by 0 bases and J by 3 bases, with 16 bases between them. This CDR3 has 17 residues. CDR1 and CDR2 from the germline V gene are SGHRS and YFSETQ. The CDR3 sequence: CASSLATGAYGGNTIYF. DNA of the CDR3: TGCGCCAGCAGCTTGGCGACAGGCGCTTATGGTGGAAACACCATATATTTT.

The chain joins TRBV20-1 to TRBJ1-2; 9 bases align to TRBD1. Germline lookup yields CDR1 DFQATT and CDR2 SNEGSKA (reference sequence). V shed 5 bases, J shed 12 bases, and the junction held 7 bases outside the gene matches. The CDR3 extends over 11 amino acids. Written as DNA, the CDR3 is TGCAGTGCTCGAGGGGACAGGGTAAACACCTTC. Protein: CSARGDRVNTF.

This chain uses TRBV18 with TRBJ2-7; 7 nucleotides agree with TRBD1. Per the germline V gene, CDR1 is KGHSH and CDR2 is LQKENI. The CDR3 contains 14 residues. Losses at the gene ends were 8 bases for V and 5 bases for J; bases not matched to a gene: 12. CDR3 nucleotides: TGTGCCAGCACTAGGGACAGCCCTCCTAACGAGCAGTACTTC. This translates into CASTRDSPPNEQYF. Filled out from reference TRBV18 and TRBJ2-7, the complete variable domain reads NAGVMQNPRHLVRRRGQEARLRCSPMKGHSHVYWYRQLPEEGLKFMVYLQKENIIDESGMPKERFSAEFPKEGPSILRIQQVVRGDSAAYFCASTRDSPPNEQYFGPGTRLTVT.

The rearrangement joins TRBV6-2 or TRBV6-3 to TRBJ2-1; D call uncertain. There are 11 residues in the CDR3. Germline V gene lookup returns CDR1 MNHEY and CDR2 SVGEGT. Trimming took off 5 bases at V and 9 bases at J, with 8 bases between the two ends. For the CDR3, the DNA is TGTGCCAGCAGTGATAGCTTTGAGCAGTTCTTC. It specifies CASSDSFEQFF.

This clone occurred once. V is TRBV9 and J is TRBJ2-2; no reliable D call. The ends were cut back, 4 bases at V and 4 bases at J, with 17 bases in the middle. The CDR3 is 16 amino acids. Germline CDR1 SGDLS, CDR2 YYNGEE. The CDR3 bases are TGTGCCAGCAGCCCCCGGTGGGCGTCTGGCACCGGGGAGCTGTTTTTT. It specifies CASSPRWASGTGELFF.

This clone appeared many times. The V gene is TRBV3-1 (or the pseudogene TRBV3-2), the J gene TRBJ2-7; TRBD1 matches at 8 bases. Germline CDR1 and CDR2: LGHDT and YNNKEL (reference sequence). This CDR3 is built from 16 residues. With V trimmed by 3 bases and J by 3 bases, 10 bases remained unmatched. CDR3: CASSHPRTGTDYEQYF. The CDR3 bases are TGTGCCAGCAGCCATCCCAGGACAGGGACCGACTACGAGCAGTACTTC.

CDR3 DNA: TGTGCCAGCAGCTTGGGCGTCTCTGGAAACACCATATATTTT. This sequence encodes CASSLGVSGNTIYF. The gene calls are TRBV5-6 and TRBJ1-3; no reliable D call. Germline V gives CDR1 SGHDT, CDR2 YYEEEE. CDR3 length: 14 amino acids. V was pared by 0 bases and J by 0 bases, with 4 bases between. Full variable domain (missing parts from reference TRBV5-6 and TRBJ1-3): DAGVTQSPTHLIKTRGQQVTLRCSPKSGHDTVSWYQQALGQGPQFIFQYYEEEERQRGNFPDRFSGHQFPNYSSELNVNALLLGDSALYLCASSLGVSGNTIYFGEGSWLTVV.

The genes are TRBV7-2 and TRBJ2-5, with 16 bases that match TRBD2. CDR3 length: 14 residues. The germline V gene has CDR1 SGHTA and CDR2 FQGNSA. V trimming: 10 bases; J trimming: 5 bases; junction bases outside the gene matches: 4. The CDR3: CATKGLAGGETQYF. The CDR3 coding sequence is TGTGCCACGAAGGGACTAGCGGGGGGGGAGACCCAGTACTTC.

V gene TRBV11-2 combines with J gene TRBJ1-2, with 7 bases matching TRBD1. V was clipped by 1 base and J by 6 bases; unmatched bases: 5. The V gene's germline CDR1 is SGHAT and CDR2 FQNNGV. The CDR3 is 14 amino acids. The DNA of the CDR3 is TGTGCCAGCAGCTTAGGCCAGACAGGGCATGGCTACACCTTC. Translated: CASSLGQTGHGYTF.

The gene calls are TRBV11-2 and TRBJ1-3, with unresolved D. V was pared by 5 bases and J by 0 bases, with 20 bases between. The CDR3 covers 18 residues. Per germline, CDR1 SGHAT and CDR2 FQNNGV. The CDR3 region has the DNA TGTGCCAGCAGCCGTGGAGTTTTGGAGGAATTCTCTGGAAACACCATATATTTT. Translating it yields CASSRGVLEEFSGNTIYF.

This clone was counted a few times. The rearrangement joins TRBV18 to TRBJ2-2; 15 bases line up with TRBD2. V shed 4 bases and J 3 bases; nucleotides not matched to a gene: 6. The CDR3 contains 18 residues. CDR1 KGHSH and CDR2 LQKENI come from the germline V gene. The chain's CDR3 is CASSRAGLAGGYTGELFF. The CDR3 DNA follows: TGTGCCAGCTCACGAGCGGGACTAGCGGGAGGATACACCGGGGAGCTGTTTTTT.

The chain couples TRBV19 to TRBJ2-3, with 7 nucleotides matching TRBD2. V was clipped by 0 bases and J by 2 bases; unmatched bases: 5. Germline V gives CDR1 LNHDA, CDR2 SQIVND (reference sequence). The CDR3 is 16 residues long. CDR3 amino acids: CASSIDGSGNTDTQYF. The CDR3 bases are TGTGCCAGTAGTATAGACGGGAGCGGGAACACAGATACGCAGTATTTT.

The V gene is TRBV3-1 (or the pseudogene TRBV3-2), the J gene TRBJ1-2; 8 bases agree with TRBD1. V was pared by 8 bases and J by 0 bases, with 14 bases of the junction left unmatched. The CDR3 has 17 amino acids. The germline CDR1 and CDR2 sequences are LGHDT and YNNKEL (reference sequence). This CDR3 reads CASGFGGQVPTNYGYTF. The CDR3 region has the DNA TGTGCCAGCGGATTTGGGGGACAGGTCCCTACTAACTATGGCTACACCTTC.

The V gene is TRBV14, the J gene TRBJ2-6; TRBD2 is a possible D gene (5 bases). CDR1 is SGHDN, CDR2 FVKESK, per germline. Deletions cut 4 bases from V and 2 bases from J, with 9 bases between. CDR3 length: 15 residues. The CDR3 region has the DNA TGTGCCAGCAGCCCTCCTAGCCCTGGGGCCAACGTCCTGACTTTC. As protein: CASSPPSPGANVLTF.

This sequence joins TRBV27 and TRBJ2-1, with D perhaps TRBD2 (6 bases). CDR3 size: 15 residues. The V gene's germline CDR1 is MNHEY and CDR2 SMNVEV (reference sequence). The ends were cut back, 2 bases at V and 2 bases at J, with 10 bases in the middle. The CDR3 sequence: CASSLVGSPYNEQFF. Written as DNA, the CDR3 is TGTGCCAGCAGTTTAGTCGGGAGCCCCTACAATGAGCAGTTCTTC.

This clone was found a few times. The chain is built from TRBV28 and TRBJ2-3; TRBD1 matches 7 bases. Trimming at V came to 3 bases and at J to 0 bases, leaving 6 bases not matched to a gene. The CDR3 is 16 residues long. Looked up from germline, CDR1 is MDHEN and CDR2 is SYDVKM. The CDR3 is CASSLRTGDSTDTQYF. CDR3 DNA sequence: TGTGCCAGCAGTTTGAGGACAGGTGATAGCACAGATACGCAGTATTTT.